The entry below describes one T cell receptor (beta chain). Authors' data handling: How many nucleated cells were present was estimated from reference gene primer amplification. TCRdb's copy holds only in-frame clones and misses some; the assay was immunoSEQ multiplex PCR. The DNA was the basis for D and trimming; V, J and clone size are from that table. The table records a few hundred thousand clones, roughly 84% of them present only once. The sample belongs to a study of blood T cell repertoires in COVID-19. Study summary: Specimens from acute and convalescent COVID-19 originated in the United States, Italy and Spain.

The CDR3 is 16 residues long. Trimming took 1 base from V and 5 from J, leaving 17 bases between them. Germline V lookup: CDR1 SGHTA, CDR2 FQGNSA. The TCR was taken from a man aged 50-59 years with active or convalescent COVID-19. This rearrangement joins TRBV7-2 to TRBJ1-2, with D perhaps TRBD1 (5 bases). What was sequenced was peripheral blood. CDR3 region: CASSLVGGLRGYGYTF. CDR3 sequence (DNA): TGTGCCAGCAGCTTAGTAGGTGGGCTACGGGGGTATGGCTACACCTTC.